This TCR beta chain is from a study of blood T cells in healthy people across ages. Using a J-beta primer mix together with a sample-barcoded 5' primer, a second PCR was run for roughly 6 to 12 cycles. TCRdb used MiXCR to reprocess the 5' RACE reads, holding one entry per CDR3 protein. The table includes about 1 million distinct CDR3 sequences, under 30% detected once. The CDR3 extends over 15 amino acids. Germline V gene data show CDR1 as SQVTM and CDR2 as ANQGSEA. V was pared by 2 bases and J by 0 bases, with 11 bases between. The same sample was also studied in work on T cells of mothers and their children. That study adds: Approximately 2.7 million TCR beta reads per child versus over 9 million per mother.

The V call is TRBV29-1, the J call TRBJ2-4, with D perhaps TRBD2 (5 bases). The sample comprised blood. The sequence was obtained from a girl aged 2 to 9 in good health. The CDR3 protein is CSVEPRGIAKNIQYF. The CDR3 region has the DNA TGCAGCGTTGAACCAAGAGGGATAGCCAAAAACATTCAGTACTTC.